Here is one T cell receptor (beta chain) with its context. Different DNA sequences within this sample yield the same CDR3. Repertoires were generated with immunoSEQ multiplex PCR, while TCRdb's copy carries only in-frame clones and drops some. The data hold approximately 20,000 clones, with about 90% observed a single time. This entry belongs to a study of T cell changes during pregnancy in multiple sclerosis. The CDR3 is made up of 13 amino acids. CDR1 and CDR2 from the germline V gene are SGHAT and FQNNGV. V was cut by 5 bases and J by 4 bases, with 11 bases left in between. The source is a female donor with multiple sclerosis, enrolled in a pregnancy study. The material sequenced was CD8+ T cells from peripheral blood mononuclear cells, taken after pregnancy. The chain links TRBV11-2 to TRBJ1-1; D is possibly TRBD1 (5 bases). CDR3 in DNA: TGTGCCAGCAGCCCTGGGGGGGGCACTGAAGCTTTCTTT. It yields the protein CASSPGGGTEAFF.